This T cell receptor beta chain was recovered during a study of cytomegalovirus exposure and HLA in healthy donors. The study, taken as a whole, reports: Later on, a genetic analysis was performed. It linked a missense variant in DCLRE1C with V- and J-gene trimming of TCR beta. TRBV6-2, TRBV6-3 and other indistinguishable V segments were excluded.

Donors consisted of healthy bone marrow donors. This CDR3 is 15 amino acids long. V lost 0 bases, J lost 1 base, and 0 bases stayed unmatched. The germline V gene has CDR1 SGHRS and CDR2 YFSETQ. Use of 60 Vbeta and 13 Jbeta primers characterized the PCR. Authors' data handling: Approximately 11 million shared chains were among the about 80 million unique TCR beta chains that a later analysis counted. The table came from immunoSEQ multiplex PCR; TCRdb's copy has only in-frame clones and leaves some out. D and trimming were read from the DNA, whereas the V and J calls and clone size are those reported in that table. This table has roughly 100,000 clones, around 80% appearing once. Points on this clone: No antigen is known for it.

The sample comprised PBMCs. The clonotype originates from a man in his forties in good health and CMV-seropositive. The rearrangement joins TRBV5-1 to TRBJ1-1; TRBD1 aligns across 10 bases. The CDR3 sequence: CASSLGQGANTEAFF. The DNA for the CDR3 is TGCGCCAGCAGCTTGGGACAGGGGGCGAACACTGAAGCTTTCTTT.